The rows below give T cell receptor beta chains drawn from one sample of a study of blood T cell repertoires in COVID-19. The data were produced by immunoSEQ multiplex PCR, yet TCRdb's version contains in-frame clones alone and is incomplete. This sample carries 250,000 or so clones, 80% to 90% of them seen once, and the ten largest clones take more than 4%. The sequenced material came from peripheral blood. All receptors come from a man aged 50-60 years with acute or convalescent COVID-19. Both conserved end residues are part of each CDR3. The order of the fields is V gene, J gene, clone size, D gene, CDR3 DNA, CDR3 protein. A D gene is named only where the DNA matches it firmly. Expanded clones are given a class, and other clones once, few, many or no size at all.

v_call: TRBV30
j_call: TRBJ1-2
clone_size: -
d_call: -
cdr3_nt: TGTGCCTGGGGAACTAGGGCTAACTATGGCTACACCTTC
cdr3_aa: CAWGTRANYGYTF

v_call: TRBV30
j_call: TRBJ1-2
clone_size: -
d_call: TRBD1
cdr3_nt: TGTGCCTGGAGTGCCGGACAGGGGTATGGCTACACCTTC
cdr3_aa: CAWSAGQGYGYTF

v_call: TRBV3-1/TRBV3-2
j_call: TRBJ1-1
clone_size: -
d_call: -
cdr3_nt: TGTGCCAGCAGCCAAGAGGGGGGTAACACTGAAGCTTTCTTT
cdr3_aa: CASSQEGGNTEAFF

v_call: TRBV19
j_call: TRBJ2-1
clone_size: -
d_call: TRBD2
cdr3_nt: TGTGCCAGTACTGATAAGGCTAGCGGAGTCAATGAGCAGTTCTTC
cdr3_aa: CASTDKASGVNEQFF

v_call: TRBV11-3
j_call: TRBJ2-1
clone_size: -
d_call: TRBD2
cdr3_nt: TGTGCCAGCAGCCCGCGGACTAGCGGGGTAGATGAGCAGTTCTTC
cdr3_aa: CASSPRTSGVDEQFF

v_call: TRBV6-5
j_call: TRBJ1-4
clone_size: -
d_call: -
cdr3_nt: TGTGCCAGCAGTTATGGAGGGGTAGCTAATGAAAAACTGTTTTTT
cdr3_aa: CASSYGGVANEKLFF

v_call: TRBV6-5
j_call: TRBJ2-3
clone_size: -
d_call: -
cdr3_nt: TGTGCCAGCAACCCAGGTCAGGTCGATACGCAGTATTTT
cdr3_aa: CASNPGQVDTQYF

v_call: TRBV11-2
j_call: TRBJ2-1
clone_size: -
d_call: -
cdr3_nt: TGTGCCAGCAGCTCCAGCGGAAATCGGAATGAGCAGTTCTTC
cdr3_aa: CASSSSGNRNEQFF

v_call: TRBV5-1
j_call: TRBJ1-3
clone_size: -
d_call: TRBD1
cdr3_nt: TGCGCCAGCAGCTTGGACTGGGACAGCTCTGGAAACACCATATATTTT
cdr3_aa: CASSLDWDSSGNTIYF

v_call: TRBV6-6
j_call: TRBJ2-1
clone_size: -
d_call: -
cdr3_nt: TGTGCCAGCAACAACCAGGGACAATCTAACAATGAGCAGTTCTTC
cdr3_aa: CASNNQGQSNNEQFF

v_call: TRBV5-8
j_call: TRBJ1-5
clone_size: -
d_call: -
cdr3_nt: TGTGCCAGCAGCTTTTCCAGCCATCAGGGGCCCCAGCATTTT
cdr3_aa: CASSFSSHQGPQHF

v_call: TRBV7-2
j_call: TRBJ2-7
clone_size: few
d_call: -
cdr3_nt: TGTGCCAGCAGCTTATTGGGCCCGGATGTCTACGAGCAGTACTTC
cdr3_aa: CASSLLGPDVYEQYF

v_call: TRBV28
j_call: TRBJ2-7
clone_size: -
d_call: TRBD2
cdr3_nt: TGTGCCAGCAGGTCAAGCGGGAGGAGGTCCTACGAGCAGTACTTC
cdr3_aa: CASRSSGRRSYEQYF

v_call: TRBV19
j_call: TRBJ1-2
clone_size: -
d_call: TRBD1
cdr3_nt: TGTGCCAGTAGTATTGCGGACAGGAGAAACTATGGCTACACCTTC
cdr3_aa: CASSIADRRNYGYTF

v_call: TRBV5-6
j_call: TRBJ1-6
clone_size: once
d_call: TRBD1
cdr3_nt: TGTGCCAGCAGCGGGACAGGGGGCCCTTATAATTCACCCCTCCACTTT
cdr3_aa: CASSGTGGPYNSPLHF

v_call: TRBV25-1
j_call: TRBJ2-7
clone_size: few
d_call: TRBD1
cdr3_nt: TGTGCCAGCAGTGAATATAGGACAGGGGGCAACGAGCAGTACTTC
cdr3_aa: CASSEYRTGGNEQYF

v_call: TRBV15
j_call: TRBJ1-2
clone_size: -
d_call: -
cdr3_nt: TGTGCCACCAGCTCTGCAGAGGGTGGATATGGCTACACCTTC
cdr3_aa: CATSSAEGGYGYTF

v_call: TRBV13
j_call: TRBJ2-2
clone_size: few
d_call: TRBD2
cdr3_nt: TGTGCCAGCAGCTCCCGGGGAGCGGGAGCTCTCGGGGAGCTGTTTTTT
cdr3_aa: CASSSRGAGALGELFF

v_call: TRBV6-5
j_call: TRBJ1-3
clone_size: -
d_call: -
cdr3_nt: TGTGCCAGCAGTTACTTCGGTACTGGAAACACCATATATTTT
cdr3_aa: CASSYFGTGNTIYF

v_call: TRBV5-5
j_call: TRBJ1-5
clone_size: -
d_call: TRBD1
cdr3_nt: TGTGCCAGCAGCTCCGTGACAGGGAACAATCAGCCCCAGCATTTT
cdr3_aa: CASSSVTGNNQPQHF

v_call: TRBV5-1
j_call: TRBJ2-7
clone_size: -
d_call: TRBD1
cdr3_nt: TGCGCCAGCAGCTTACTCGCCCGGGACAGGGGCGTCTACGAGCAGTACTTC
cdr3_aa: CASSLLARDRGVYEQYF

v_call: TRBV7-8
j_call: TRBJ2-1
clone_size: -
d_call: TRBD2
cdr3_nt: TGTGCCAGCAGCTTTAGCGGGGGGGCGAACAATGAGCAGTTCTTC
cdr3_aa: CASSFSGGANNEQFF

v_call: TRBV5-5
j_call: TRBJ1-3
clone_size: -
d_call: TRBD1
cdr3_nt: TGTGCCAGCAGCTTGGCCGACCCGGGACAGTACTCTGGAAACACCATATATTTT
cdr3_aa: CASSLADPGQYSGNTIYF

v_call: TRBV19
j_call: TRBJ1-5
clone_size: -
d_call: TRBD1
cdr3_nt: TGTGCCAGTAGTATAGGGGGACAGGGGGGCGTTCAGCCCCAGCATTTT
cdr3_aa: CASSIGGQGGVQPQHF

v_call: TRBV18
j_call: TRBJ1-2
clone_size: -
d_call: TRBD1
cdr3_nt: TGTGCCAGCTCACCACGTGTTAAGGGGGCGGAAGGCTACACCTTC
cdr3_aa: CASSPRVKGAEGYTF

v_call: TRBV6-1
j_call: TRBJ1-2
clone_size: -
d_call: TRBD1
cdr3_nt: TGTGCCAGCATTGCAGGGGGCGGCTACACCTTC
cdr3_aa: CASIAGGGYTF

v_call: TRBV10-3
j_call: TRBJ2-1
clone_size: -
d_call: TRBD2
cdr3_nt: TGTGCCATCAGTGAGGGACTAGCCGAATACAATGAGCAGTTCTTC
cdr3_aa: CAISEGLAEYNEQFF

v_call: TRBV5-5
j_call: TRBJ1-4
clone_size: -
d_call: TRBD1
cdr3_nt: TGTGCCAGCAGCTATGGACAGGGGAATGAAAAACTGTTTTTT
cdr3_aa: CASSYGQGNEKLFF

v_call: TRBV5-1
j_call: TRBJ1-2
clone_size: -
d_call: -
cdr3_nt: TGCGCCAGCAGCTACCTCGGAATCGACAGGCAGTCTAACTATGGCTACACCTTC
cdr3_aa: CASSYLGIDRQSNYGYTF

v_call: TRBV19
j_call: TRBJ1-1
clone_size: few
d_call: -
cdr3_nt: TGTGCCAGTCTGCCGGGGGAGGGGATGAACACTGAAGCTTTCTTT
cdr3_aa: CASLPGEGMNTEAFF

v_call: TRBV27
j_call: TRBJ1-1
clone_size: -
d_call: -
cdr3_nt: TGTGCCAGCAGCATAGGGGAGGGAGGCCTGAACACTGAAGCTTTCTTT
cdr3_aa: CASSIGEGGLNTEAFF

v_call: TRBV11-2
j_call: TRBJ2-1
clone_size: -
d_call: -
cdr3_nt: TGTGCCAGCAGCTTAACAGGGAGGCAGTTCTTC
cdr3_aa: CASSLTGRQFF

v_call: TRBV6-1
j_call: TRBJ2-3
clone_size: -
d_call: -
cdr3_nt: TGTGCCAGCAGTGAAGCGCTGGGGCGCACAGATACGCAGTATTTT
cdr3_aa: CASSEALGRTDTQYF

v_call: TRBV5-4
j_call: TRBJ2-2
clone_size: -
d_call: -
cdr3_nt: TGTGCCAGCAGCTGGGAAAGGGGCGCGAACACCGGGGAGCTGTTTTTT
cdr3_aa: CASSWERGANTGELFF

v_call: TRBV15
j_call: TRBJ1-5
clone_size: -
d_call: -
cdr3_nt: TGTGCCACCAGCCTAAAACCGAATAGCAATCAGCCCCAGCATTTT
cdr3_aa: CATSLKPNSNQPQHF

v_call: TRBV7-9
j_call: TRBJ1-4
clone_size: -
d_call: -
cdr3_nt: TGTGCCAGCAGCTTTGAGGTTGGCGAAAAACTGTTTTTT
cdr3_aa: CASSFEVGEKLFF

v_call: TRBV6-5
j_call: TRBJ1-6
clone_size: -
d_call: TRBD1
cdr3_nt: TGTGCCAGCATCACGGGACAGATAAATTCACCCCTCCACTTT
cdr3_aa: CASITGQINSPLHF

v_call: TRBV27
j_call: TRBJ1-2
clone_size: -
d_call: -
cdr3_nt: TGTGCCAGCAGTTCTATTTTCAGGGGCAGCTATGGCTACACCTTC
cdr3_aa: CASSSIFRGSYGYTF

v_call: TRBV7-9
j_call: TRBJ1-5
clone_size: few
d_call: -
cdr3_nt: TGTGCCAGCAGCTCCGGGATCGAAAATCAGCCCCAGCATTTT
cdr3_aa: CASSSGIENQPQHF

v_call: TRBV6-2/TRBV6-3
j_call: TRBJ1-5
clone_size: -
d_call: -
cdr3_nt: TGTGCCAGCAGTTACTCGGCCTTTCCGAGGCAGCCCCAGCATTTT
cdr3_aa: CASSYSAFPRQPQHF

v_call: TRBV12-3/TRBV12-4
j_call: TRBJ1-2
clone_size: -
d_call: TRBD1
cdr3_nt: TGTGCCAGCAGTTTATGGGACAGCTATGGCTACACCTTC
cdr3_aa: CASSLWDSYGYTF

v_call: TRBV10-3
j_call: TRBJ2-7
clone_size: -
d_call: -
cdr3_nt: TGTGCCATCAGCCCAGACAGGACCTCCTACGAGCAGTACTTC
cdr3_aa: CAISPDRTSYEQYF

v_call: TRBV3-1/TRBV3-2
j_call: TRBJ1-6
clone_size: -
d_call: TRBD1
cdr3_nt: TGTGCCAGCAGAGACAGGGCTGAGAGGTCCTATAATTCACCCCTCCACTTT
cdr3_aa: CASRDRAERSYNSPLHF

v_call: TRBV27
j_call: TRBJ2-2
clone_size: few
d_call: -
cdr3_nt: TGTGCCAGCAGTTTACGGCGGCTCCCCGGGGAGCTGTTTTTT
cdr3_aa: CASSLRRLPGELFF

v_call: TRBV7-9
j_call: TRBJ2-3
clone_size: -
d_call: -
cdr3_nt: TGTGCCAGCTTAGTTAGCGGCACAGATACGCAGTATTTT
cdr3_aa: CASLVSGTDTQYF

v_call: TRBV28
j_call: TRBJ1-5
clone_size: -
d_call: -
cdr3_nt: TGTGCCAGCAGTTTAATTCAGGGTCTCCCCCAAAATCAGCCCCAGCATTTT
cdr3_aa: CASSLIQGLPQNQPQHF

v_call: TRBV20-1
j_call: TRBJ1-2
clone_size: -
d_call: -
cdr3_nt: TGCAGTGCTAGTGGTATGTACGGCTATGGCTACACCTTC
cdr3_aa: CSASGMYGYGYTF

v_call: TRBV2
j_call: TRBJ2-5
clone_size: -
d_call: TRBD2
cdr3_nt: TGTGCCAGCAGTGAAGCAGCCACTAGCGGACAAGAGACCCAGTACTTC
cdr3_aa: CASSEAATSGQETQYF

v_call: TRBV7-6
j_call: TRBJ1-1
clone_size: few
d_call: -
cdr3_nt: TGTGCCAGCAGCTCCCAAACAACAGGGAGGAACACTGAAGCTTTCTTT
cdr3_aa: CASSSQTTGRNTEAFF

v_call: TRBV19
j_call: TRBJ1-5
clone_size: once
d_call: -
cdr3_nt: TGTGCCAGTAGTATGTCCCGGGTGAATCAGCCCCAGCATTTT
cdr3_aa: CASSMSRVNQPQHF

v_call: TRBV11-3
j_call: TRBJ2-2
clone_size: -
d_call: TRBD2
cdr3_nt: TGTGCCAGCACCAAGACTAGCGGCTTCGGGGAGCTGTTTTTT
cdr3_aa: CASTKTSGFGELFF

v_call: TRBV5-1
j_call: TRBJ1-4
clone_size: once
d_call: -
cdr3_nt: TGCGCCAGCAGCTTGTCGGAACAGGAAAAACTGTTTTTT
cdr3_aa: CASSLSEQEKLFF

v_call: TRBV7-8
j_call: TRBJ1-1
clone_size: -
d_call: -
cdr3_nt: TGTGCCAGCAGCCAACGGAGAGCGGGGGGCGTAAACACTGAAGCTTTCTTT
cdr3_aa: CASSQRRAGGVNTEAFF

v_call: TRBV4-1
j_call: TRBJ1-6
clone_size: -
d_call: -
cdr3_nt: TGCGCCAGCAGCCAAGGACGACTCCCTACTAATTCACCCCTCCACTTT
cdr3_aa: CASSQGRLPTNSPLHF

v_call: TRBV10-2
j_call: TRBJ2-2
clone_size: -
d_call: TRBD1
cdr3_nt: TGCGCCAGCGCACCTCAGGGGGCCGGGGAGCTGTTTTTT
cdr3_aa: CASAPQGAGELFF

v_call: TRBV24-1
j_call: TRBJ2-7
clone_size: once
d_call: TRBD2
cdr3_nt: TGTGCCACCAGTGGGACTAGCGACTACGAGCAGTACTTC
cdr3_aa: CATSGTSDYEQYF

v_call: TRBV25-1
j_call: TRBJ2-1
clone_size: few
d_call: TRBD2
cdr3_nt: TGTGCTACCGGCGGGACTAGCGGGACCACCTACAATGAGCAGTTCTTC
cdr3_aa: CATGGTSGTTYNEQFF